This T cell receptor beta chain was documented in a study of T cell changes during pregnancy in multiple sclerosis. The V and J ends lost 8 bases and 7 bases respectively, with 12 bases between them. The CDR3 runs to 13 residues. Germline V gives CDR1 LNHDA, CDR2 SQIVND (reference sequence). Repertoires were generated with immunoSEQ multiplex PCR, while TCRdb's copy carries only in-frame clones and drops some. The sample lists tens of thousands of clones, 75% to 95% seen once, with 1% to 1.5% in the top ten. The source of this sequence is a female donor in good health, enrolled as a control in a pregnancy study. Sequencing was performed on peripheral blood, taken after pregnancy. The chain joins TRBV19 to TRBJ1-6, with D maybe TRBD1 (6 bases). Written as DNA, the CDR3 is TGTGCCAGTTCCTTTCAGGGGAATTCACCCCTCCACTTT. Translated: CASSFQGNSPLHF.